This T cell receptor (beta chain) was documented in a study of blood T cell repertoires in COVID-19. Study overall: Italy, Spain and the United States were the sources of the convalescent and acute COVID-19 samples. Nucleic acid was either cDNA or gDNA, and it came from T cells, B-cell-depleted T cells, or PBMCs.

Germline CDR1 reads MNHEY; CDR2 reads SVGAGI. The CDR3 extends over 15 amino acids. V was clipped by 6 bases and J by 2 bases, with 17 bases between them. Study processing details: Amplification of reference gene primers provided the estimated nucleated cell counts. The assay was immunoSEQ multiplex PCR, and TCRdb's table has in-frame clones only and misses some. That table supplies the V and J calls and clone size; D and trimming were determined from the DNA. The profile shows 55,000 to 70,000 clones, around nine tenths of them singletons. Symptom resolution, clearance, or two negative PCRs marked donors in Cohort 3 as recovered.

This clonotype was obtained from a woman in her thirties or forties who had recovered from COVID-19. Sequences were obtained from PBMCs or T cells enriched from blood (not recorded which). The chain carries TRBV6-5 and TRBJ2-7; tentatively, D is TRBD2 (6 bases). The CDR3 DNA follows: TGTGCCAGCAGCGACGTAGGAGGGGCAACCTACGAGCAGTACTTC. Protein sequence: CASSDVGGATYEQYF.